The 18 T cell receptor beta chains presented below share a single source sample, sequenced in a study of response to subunit inactivated influenza vaccine. TCRdb fed the RT-PCR reads into MiXCR, producing one record per CDR3 protein. The sample lists more than 600,000 distinct CDR3 sequences, approximately 17% occurring once. The sequences come from PBMCs from blood, collected roughly 5 days after vaccination. These receptors all come from a man over 45 who received an inactivated influenza vaccine.

This chain connects TRBV7-6 to TRBJ2-5; TRBD2 aligns across 7 bases. Germline V lookup: CDR1 SGHVS, CDR2 FNYEAQ. J gave up 5 bases and V 2 bases, and 14 bases lay outside the gene matches. This CDR3 is 17 amino acids long. DNA for the CDR3: TGTGCCAGCAGCTTATGGGGGGGGACGAGTTCAAGCGAGACCCAGTACTTC. It translates to CASSLWGGTSSSETQYF. Full variable domain (missing parts from reference TRBV7-6 and TRBJ2-5): GAGVSQSPRYKVTKRGQDVALRCDPISGHVSLYWYRQALGQGPEFLTYFNYEAQQDKSGLPNDRFSAERPEGSISTLTIQRTEQRDSAMYRCASSLWGGTSSSETQYFGPGTRLLVL.

This clonotype was found many times. The rearrangement joins TRBV12-3 or TRBV12-4 to TRBJ2-1, with D unresolved. V dropped 1 base and J dropped 7 bases, with 8 bases sitting between them. The CDR3 has 13 amino acids. The CDR3 region is CASSLGPTNEQFF. The CDR3 nucleotides are TGTGCCAGCAGTTTAGGGCCCACTAATGAGCAGTTCTTC.

The V gene is TRBV6-1, the J gene TRBJ1-6, with D uncertain. V lost 6 bases and J lost 8, with 14 bases in between. This CDR3 spans 14 amino acids. Germline CDR1 is MNHNS and CDR2 is SASEGT. Here the CDR3 reads CASRQTSLYSPLHF. The CDR3 DNA reads TGTGCCAGCAGACAGACAAGTCTCTATTCACCCCTCCACTTT.

The J gene is TRBJ2-1, the V gene TRBV6-2 or TRBV6-3; no firm D call. Trimming left V 4 bases short and J 8 bases short, with 9 bases between. Germline-derived CDR1 and CDR2 are MNHEY and SVGEGT. There are 12 residues in the CDR3. The CDR3 protein is CASSFGLDEQFF. The DNA of the CDR3 is TGTGCCAGCAGTTTTGGGCTAGATGAGCAGTTCTTC.

This sequence joins TRBV12-3 or TRBV12-4 and TRBJ2-5; 12 bases agree with TRBD1. Trimming took 8 bases from V and 5 from J; bases not matched to a gene: 6. CDR3 size: 14 residues. The CDR3 spells CASGTGGAWETQYF. The CDR3, as DNA: TGTGCCAGCGGGACAGGGGGCGCATGGGAGACCCAGTACTTC.

This clonotype has just a few counts. J is TRBJ2-7 and V is TRBV4-1; D tentatively fits TRBD1 or TRBD2 (6 bases each). This CDR3 has 16 amino acids. The V gene lost 1 base and the J gene lost 3 bases, with 16 bases spanning the gap. From germline, CDR1 is MGHRA and CDR2 YSYEKL. The CDR3, as DNA: TGCGCCAGCAGCCAAGTTCGTACCGGGGGCGGCTACGAGCAGTACTTC. Translated, it gives CASSQVRTGGGYEQYF.

This clonotype was counted only a few times. The chain employs TRBV3-1 and TRBJ2-7; perhaps TRBD1 as D (6 bases). The CDR3 is 15 amino acids. The germline V gene encodes CDR1 LGHDT and CDR2 YNNKEL (reference sequence). V gave up 1 base and J gave up 9 bases, with 19 bases separating them. CDR3 in amino acids: CASSQGYRDVRWQYF. CDR3 in DNA: TGTGCCAGCAGCCAAGGGTACAGGGACGTCAGGTGGCAGTACTTC.

The genes are TRBV7-9 and TRBJ1-5; tentative D call: TRBD1 (6 bases). Germline V lookup: CDR1 SEHNR, CDR2 FQNEAQ (reference sequence). V lost 5 bases and J 2 bases, leaving 13 bases between the germline ends. This CDR3 is 15 amino acids long. CDR3 sequence reads: CASSESGVGNQPQHF. In DNA, the CDR3 is TGTGCCAGCAGCGAGTCAGGGGTCGGCAATCAGCCCCAGCATTTT.

In its sample, this clonotype was seen many times. The genes are TRBV20-1 and TRBJ1-1; possibly TRBD1 for D (5 bases). Germline CDR1 is DFQATT and CDR2 is SNEGSKA (reference sequence). The CDR3 sequence is 15 residues long. With 1 base removed from V and 2 bases from J, the gap between germline ends came to 14 bases. Written as DNA, the CDR3 is TGCAGTGCTAGAGTCGGGGACGGTCCTAACACTGAAGCTTTCTTT. Residues: CSARVGDGPNTEAFF.

This clonotype came up a few times. CDR3 coding DNA: TGTGCCAGCAGCGGTGGGGGATCGTCTGGGGCCAACGTCCTGACTTTC. As protein: CASSGGGSSGANVLTF. The rearrangement links TRBV5-5 to TRBJ2-6; either TRBD1 or TRBD2 may fit D (5 bases each). The germline CDR1 and CDR2 sequences are SGHKS and YYEKEE (reference sequence). The CDR3 is 16 residues long. Trimming cost V 4 bases and J 1 base, with 12 bases left between them.

This clonotype was counted a few times. The chain combines TRBV18 with TRBJ1-5; D is unresolved. CDR3 length: 14 amino acids. V gave up 3 bases and J gave up 4 bases, with 10 bases separating them. From germline, CDR1 is KGHSH and CDR2 LQKENI. The CDR3 is CASSPTGPNQPQHF. The CDR3 DNA is TGTGCCAGCTCACCCACGGGTCCTAATCAGCCCCAGCATTTT.

The chain is built from TRBV4-2 and TRBJ2-3; 9 positions match TRBD1. CDR1 and CDR2 from the germline V gene are LGHNA and YNFKEQ. The length of the CDR3 is 15 residues. Trimming took 3 bases from V and 4 from J; bases not matched to a gene: 5. The CDR3 nucleotides read TGTGCCAGCAGCCATCCGGGACAGGGTCCAGATACGCAGTATTTT. Amino acids: CASSHPGQGPDTQYF.

The rearrangement links TRBV30 to TRBJ1-2; 7 bases are a match to TRBD1. The trim removed 2 bases at V and 12 bases at J, leaving 6 bases unmatched. This CDR3 has 11 residues. CDR1 is GTSNPN, CDR2 SVGIG, per germline (reference sequence). The CDR3 coding sequence is TGTGCCTGGAGTCCCGACAGGGTGGACACCTTC. Translating it yields CAWSPDRVDTF.

This clonotype came up a few times. The chain uses TRBV20-1 and TRBJ1-6, with TRBD1 matching 9 bases. The germline V gene has CDR1 DFQATT and CDR2 SNEGSKA (reference sequence). Trimming at V came to 2 bases and at J to 0 bases, leaving 8 bases not matched to a gene. The CDR3 extends over 18 amino acids. In DNA, the CDR3 is TGCAGTGCTAGAAAAACCGGGACAGGGAGCTCCTATAATTCACCCCTCCACTTT. Protein sequence: CSARKTGTGSSYNSPLHF.

The chain has TRBV4-3 and TRBJ2-3; 12 bases fit TRBD2. V lost 0 bases, J lost 2 bases, and 6 bases stayed unmatched. The CDR3 loop spans 18 amino acids. Germline CDR1 is LGHNA and CDR2 is YSLEER. The CDR3 bases are TGCGCCAGCAGCCAAGATATCGGGACTAGCGGGTACACAGATACGCAGTATTTT. This encodes CASSQDIGTSGYTDTQYF.

Notes on this clonotype: A much larger clone lies a single base off, so this may be a read error. The chain links TRBV10-3 to TRBJ1-2, with D uncertain. This CDR3 spans 14 amino acids. The germline gives CDR1 ENHRY, CDR2 SYGVKD. The CDR3 is CAIIESEGRYGYTF. In DNA form, the CDR3 reads TGTGCCATCATTGAGTCAGAAGGGCGCTATGGCTACACCTTC.

The chain carries TRBV5-1 and TRBJ1-5, with D possibly TRBD1 on 5 matching bases. The V end lost 4 bases, the J end lost 7 bases, and 12 bases lay between the germline ends. Germline CDR1 and CDR2: SGHRS and YFSETQ. This CDR3 spans 13 amino acids. The CDR3 region is CASSLQGKQPQHF. CDR3 DNA: TGCGCCAGCAGCCTTCAGGGAAAACAGCCCCAGCATTTT.

This rearrangement joins TRBV27 to TRBJ2-5; either TRBD1 or TRBD2 may supply D (7 bases each). This CDR3 is built from 16 residues. Germline V gene lookup returns CDR1 MNHEY and CDR2 SMNVEV (reference sequence). Trimming cost V 5 bases and J 4 bases, with 20 bases left between them. This CDR3 reads CASSPLGAGGGETQYF. CDR3 nucleotides: TGTGCCAGCAGTCCTCTAGGAGCAGGGGGGGGAGAGACCCAGTACTTC.